These 24 T cell receptor beta chains were all obtained from the same sample, sequenced in a study of response to subunit inactivated influenza vaccine. TCRdb independently ran MiXCR on the RT-PCR reads; one entry per CDR3 protein. The data contain some 500,000 distinct CDR3 sequences, less than 30% of them seen just once; the ten biggest clones take up 1.5% to 2%. The sample in question was CD4+ T cells sorted from PBMCs, obtained approximately 5 days after vaccination. All receptors derive from a man in his fifties who received an inactivated influenza vaccine.

This clonotype was recorded a few times. V is TRBV3-1 and J is TRBJ2-7; D might be TRBD2 (5 bases). Germline CDR1 and CDR2: LGHDT and YNNKEL (reference sequence). This CDR3 region has 13 residues. With 3 bases removed from V and 6 bases from J, the gap between germline ends came to 12 bases. CDR3 DNA sequence: TGTGCCAGCAGCCACCCGAAGCGGTCCGAGCAGTACTTC. Encoded protein: CASSHPKRSEQYF.

J is TRBJ1-6 and V is TRBV6-1; D perhaps matches TRBD1 (6 bases). V was pared by 7 bases and J by 8 bases, with 12 bases between. Germline lookup yields CDR1 MNHNS and CDR2 SASEGT. The length of the CDR3 is 13 residues. The CDR3 DNA is TGTGCCAGCATGCGGGACATAGATTCACCCCTCCACTTT. Translation gives CASMRDIDSPLHF.

This clonotype was detected many times. The chain joins TRBV7-2 to TRBJ1-4, with 9 bases aligning to TRBD1. CDR3 length: 15 amino acids. Germline V gene lookup returns CDR1 SGHTA and CDR2 FQGNSA. With 5 bases clipped from V and 8 bases from J, the junction kept 9 bases outside the gene matches. The CDR3 loop reads CASSPTGTGSEKLFF. DNA of the CDR3: TGTGCCAGCAGCCCGACCGGGACAGGGTCGGAAAAACTGTTTTTT.

The V and J genes are TRBV11-2 and TRBJ2-5, with 8 bases lining up with TRBD2. This CDR3 has 15 amino acids. J lost 5 bases, V lost 1 base, and 6 bases had no gene match. In germline, CDR1 is SGHAT, CDR2 FQNNGV. CDR3 sequence reads: CASSLGAGARETQYF. DNA of the CDR3: TGTGCCAGCAGCTTAGGAGCGGGGGCGCGTGAGACCCAGTACTTC.

The V call is TRBV5-1, the J call TRBJ2-4; 12 positions match TRBD2. V shed 0 bases and J 0 bases; nucleotides not matched to a gene: 7. Germline V gene data show CDR1 as SGHRS and CDR2 as YFSETQ. This CDR3 is built from 19 residues. CDR3 protein: CASSLGPRLAGEAKNIQYF. As DNA, the CDR3 is TGCGCCAGCAGCTTGGGCCCGCGACTAGCGGGGGAAGCCAAAAACATTCAGTACTTC.

Only a few counts were recorded for this clonotype. The chain employs TRBV7-9 and TRBJ1-1, with 8 bases matching TRBD1. V was clipped by 1 base and J by 11 bases; unmatched bases: 12. The CDR3 is 15 residues long. Germline V gene lookup returns CDR1 SEHNR and CDR2 FQNEAQ (reference sequence). CDR3 loop: CASSLGGQGSEKAFF. The CDR3 DNA sequence: TGTGCCAGCAGCTTAGGAGGACAGGGATCGGAGAAGGCTTTCTTT. Full variable domain (rest looked up from reference TRBV7-9 and TRBJ1-1): DTGVSQNPRHKITKRGQNVTFRCDPISEHNRLYWYRQTLGQGPEFLTYFQNEAQLEKSRLLSDRFSAERPKGSFSTLEIQRTEQGDSAMYLCASSLGGQGSEKAFFGQGTRLTVV.

The genes are TRBV6-2 or TRBV6-3 and TRBJ2-1; TRBD2 agrees at 11 bases. This CDR3 is 14 amino acids long. The J segment lost 7 bases and the V segment lost 8 bases, leaving 7 bases of the junction unmatched. Germline loops: CDR1 MNHEY, CDR2 SVGEGT. The CDR3 DNA follows: TGTGCCAGCGGGCTAGCGGGAGGAACGAATGAGCAGTTCTTC. This sequence encodes CASGLAGGTNEQFF.

The rearrangement links TRBV12-5 to TRBJ1-4; D call uncertain. Trimming removed 3 bases at V and 5 bases at J, with 16 bases between. Germline V gene data show CDR1 as LGHNT and CDR2 as FRNRAP. The CDR3 has 16 amino acids. Here the CDR3 reads CASGFLETMENEKLFF. The CDR3 nucleotides are TGTGCTAGTGGTTTTCTGGAGACGATGGAGAATGAAAAACTGTTTTTT.

The V gene is TRBV28, the J gene TRBJ2-2; D is perhaps TRBD1 (6 bases). Trimming took 6 bases from V and 7 from J, leaving 30 bases between them. The CDR3 spans 19 residues. Germline V gene data show CDR1 as MDHEN and CDR2 as SYDVKM. CDR3 sequence (DNA): TGTGCCAGCAGCCTTAATTGGGGGCGTCCCACTGGCTCGAACGGGGAGCTGTTTTTT. As protein: CASSLNWGRPTGSNGELFF.

This clonotype was observed a handful of times. The chain has TRBV20-1 and TRBJ2-3, with 13 bases fitting TRBD2. Germline V CDR1 and CDR2: DFQATT, SNEGSKA (reference sequence). CDR3 length: 17 amino acids. After removal of 5 bases from V and 2 bases from J, the junction contained 10 bases not matched to a gene. The CDR3 reads CSAEGLAGELTTDTQYF. In nucleotides, the CDR3 is TGCAGTGCTGAAGGACTAGCGGGGGAACTCACCACAGATACGCAGTATTTT.

The V and J genes are TRBV6-1 and TRBJ2-1; TRBD2 aligns across 8 bases. CDR1 and CDR2 from the germline V gene are MNHNS and SASEGT. The ends lost 3 bases at V and 8 bases at J; junction bases unmatched: 6. The CDR3 is 14 amino acids. CDR3 nucleotides: TGTGCCAGCAGTGAGAGCGGGAGTGGCTATGAGCAGTTCTTC. Translating gives CASSESGSGYEQFF.

This chain connects TRBV5-1 to TRBJ2-5; 8 positions match TRBD2. Germline trimming cut 2 bases from V and 5 bases from J; bases unmatched to any gene: 8. CDR3 length: 15 residues. CDR1 is SGHRS and CDR2 is YFSETQ in the germline V gene. CDR3 bases: TGCGCCAGCAGCTTCTCCCTACCGGGGGGGGAGACCCAGTACTTC. This translates into CASSFSLPGGETQYF.

This chain uses TRBV4-2 with TRBJ1-2; TRBD1 aligns across 7 bases. Germline CDR1 is LGHNA and CDR2 is YNFKEQ. The CDR3 consists of 15 residues. The trim removed 1 base at V and 4 bases at J, leaving 6 bases unmatched. CDR3 bases: TGTGCCAGCAGCCAAGGAGGACAGGATCGCTATGGCTACACCTTC. As protein: CASSQGGQDRYGYTF.

The chain has TRBV25-1 and TRBJ1-5; 10 bases are a match to TRBD1. Germline V CDR1 and CDR2: MGHDK, SYGVNS. This CDR3 is 16 amino acids long. V was pared by 2 bases and J by 6 bases, with 7 bases of the junction left unmatched. Here the CDR3 DNA reads TGTGCCAGCAGTGAACCTCGACAGGGGGCGGCTCAGCCCCAGCATTTT. Translating it yields CASSEPRQGAAQPQHF.

There are a few counts of this clonotype. The chain joins TRBV6-2 or TRBV6-3 to TRBJ1-5, with D perhaps matching TRBD1 (5 bases). Germline CDR1 and CDR2: MNHEY and SVGEGT. V lost 4 bases and J 2 bases, leaving 12 bases between the germline ends. This CDR3 region has 15 residues. CDR3 DNA sequence: TGTGCCAGCAGTTCAGGGAGGGGAGGCAATCAGCCCCAGCATTTT. Residues: CASSSGRGGNQPQHF.

This chain links TRBV9 with TRBJ2-1; D is uncertain. Germline V gives CDR1 SGDLS, CDR2 YYNGEE. This CDR3 has 17 amino acids. V lost 3 bases, J lost 8 bases, and 24 bases lay in between. Here the CDR3 DNA reads TGTGCCAGCAGCGCAACCCAGGTCGCCGGACCCTTCTATGAGCAGTTCTTC. Its translation: CASSATQVAGPFYEQFF.

This chain links TRBV5-1 with TRBJ2-7; 7 positions match TRBD1. This CDR3 has 13 residues. CDR1 and CDR2 (germline): SGHRS, YFSETQ. Trimming cost V 4 bases and J 3 bases; bases outside gene matches: 4. In DNA form, the CDR3 reads TGCGCCAGCAGCGTGGACAGGATCTACGAGCAGTACTTC. It specifies CASSVDRIYEQYF.

The table lists this clonotype with a few counts. V gene TRBV20-1 combines with J gene TRBJ2-3; 8 nucleotides align to TRBD1. The CDR3 is made up of 16 amino acids. Germline V lookup: CDR1 DFQATT, CDR2 SNEGSKA (reference sequence). The ends lost 5 bases at V and 2 bases at J; junction bases unmatched: 12. The CDR3 here is CSADRNTGGFTDTQYF. In nucleotides, the CDR3 is TGCAGTGCTGATCGCAATACAGGGGGGTTCACAGATACGCAGTATTTT.

This chain links TRBV6-1 with TRBJ2-3; D may be TRBD1 or TRBD2 (5 bases each). This CDR3 is built from 14 residues. Germline V gene data show CDR1 as MNHNS and CDR2 as SASEGT. V lost 8 bases to trimming and J lost 3 bases, with 15 bases between them. The CDR3 protein is CASGFRGVTDTQYF. The CDR3, as DNA: TGTGCCAGCGGGTTTAGGGGAGTTACAGATACGCAGTATTTT.

This chain uses TRBV4-3 with TRBJ2-1; 9 nucleotides match TRBD2. This CDR3 is built from 17 residues. Trimming took 2 bases from V and 7 from J; bases not matched to a gene: 12. Germline CDR1 LGHNA, CDR2 YSLEER. In nucleotides, the CDR3 is TGCGCCAGCAGCCAACGGGCAGCGGGGGGAATAGGGAATGAGCAGTTCTTC. Its translation is CASSQRAAGGIGNEQFF.

In this sample, this clonotype turned up many times. The chain uses TRBV5-1 and TRBJ1-6; 8 bases are a match to TRBD1. The germline V gene encodes CDR1 SGHRS and CDR2 YFSETQ. The CDR3 is 15 amino acids. J was trimmed by 9 bases and V by 4 bases; bases with no gene match: 9. CDR3 in DNA: TGCGCCAGCAGCGTAGGACAGGGACTTACTTCACCCCTCCACTTT. It encodes CASSVGQGLTSPLHF.

This clonotype was observed a single time. The chain is built from TRBV20-1 and TRBJ2-1; D is unresolved. Germline V gene sequence: CDR1 DFQATT, CDR2 SNEGSKA (reference sequence). The ends were cut back, 6 bases at V and 2 bases at J, with 14 bases in the middle. The CDR3 has 14 residues. CDR3 sequence (DNA): TGCAGTGCGTCGAGCGTTAGAACCTACAATGAGCAGTTCTTC. Translation: CSASSVRTYNEQFF.

This rearrangement joins TRBV6-5 to TRBJ2-1; TRBD2 matches 11 bases. The V gene end was trimmed by 0 bases and the J gene end by 6 bases; junction bases not matched to a gene: 7. CDR3 size: 17 residues. Germline V CDR1 and CDR2: MNHEY, SVGAGI. CDR3 sequence (DNA): TGTGCCAGCAGTTACTCTAGCGGGGGGGCCTCAGGCAATGAGCAGTTCTTC. It encodes CASSYSSGGASGNEQFF.

V is TRBV15 and J is TRBJ2-3; D gene ambiguous. V was trimmed by 0 bases and J by 1 base, leaving 8 bases between them. Germline V lookup: CDR1 LNHNV, CDR2 YYDKDF (reference sequence). The CDR3 has 15 residues. The CDR3 coding sequence is TGTGCCACCAGCAGAGATAGAGTAGGCACAGATACGCAGTATTTT. Translation gives CATSRDRVGTDTQYF.